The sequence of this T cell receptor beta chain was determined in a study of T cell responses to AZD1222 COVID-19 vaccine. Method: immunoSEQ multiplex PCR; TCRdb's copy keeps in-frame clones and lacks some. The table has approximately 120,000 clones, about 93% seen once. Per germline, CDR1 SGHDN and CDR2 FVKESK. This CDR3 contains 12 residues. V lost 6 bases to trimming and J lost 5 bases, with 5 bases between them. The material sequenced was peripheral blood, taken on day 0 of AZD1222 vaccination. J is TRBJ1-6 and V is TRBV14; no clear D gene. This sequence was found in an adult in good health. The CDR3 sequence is CASRGDNSPLHF. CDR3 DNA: TGTGCCAGCAGAGGAGATAATTCACCCCTCCACTTT.